These T cell receptor beta chains were read from a single sample in a study of prognosis after radiotherapy for stage I lung cancer. MiXCR, applied by TCRdb to the multiplex PCR reads, yields one record per CDR3 protein. In the table there are 25,000 to 30,000 distinct CDR3 sequences, around 30% of which are singletons. The sequenced sample was PBMCs, obtained before or after stereotactic body radiation therapy (not recorded which). These receptors were obtained from a donor over 45 with non-small cell lung cancer. Each CDR3 is given with its conserved first and last residue. Fields, in order: clone size, CDR3 length, J gene, D gene, V gene, CDR3 DNA, CDR3 protein. D genes are given only for firm matches. Clone size is shown for a subset of rows, as once, few, many or a class of expanded clone.

many | 13 | TRBJ1-2 | . | TRBV19 | TGTGCCAGTAAACCCTCGGGGGCCTCAGGCTACACCTTC | CASKPSGASGYTF
. | 18 | TRBJ1-3 | . | TRBV6-5 | . | CASSSSGWWSRTVNTIYF
many | 14 | TRBJ1-1 | . | TRBV5-1 | TGCGCCAGCAGCTTGCAGACAGGGAACACTGAAGCTTTCTTT | CASSLQTGNTEAFF
. | 16 | TRBJ2-7 | TRBD2 | TRBV4-1 | TGCGCCAGCAGCCAAAGTTGGCGGGGGAAATCATACGAGCAGTACTTC | CASSQSWRGKSYEQYF
many | 13 | TRBJ2-4 | . | TRBV20-1 | TGCAGTGCTTCCCGGGCCGGCGAGAACATTCAGTACTTC | CSASRAGENIQYF
. | 15 | TRBJ2-1 | TRBD2 | TRBV15 | TGTGCCACCAGCCTACTAGCGGGAGGGTCTGATGAGCAGTTCTTC | CATSLLAGGSDEQFF
many | 15 | TRBJ2-3 | TRBD2 | TRBV9 | TGTGCCAGCAGCGTAAGCGGGGGGGCCATAGATACGCAGTATTTT | CASSVSGGAIDTQYF
many | 16 | TRBJ2-5 | . | TRBV5-4 | TGTGCCAGCAGCTCGGCGGGGTTAGGGGTTCAGGAGACCCAGTACTTC | CASSSAGLGVQETQYF
many | 15 | TRBJ2-7 | . | TRBV11-2 | TGTGCCAGCAGCTTTGACAGGGAGGAGCTCTACGAGCAGTACTTC | CASSFDREELYEQYF
many | 16 | TRBJ1-4 | TRBD1 | TRBV28 | TGTGCCAGCAGTGGTCCCCACCAGGGGGAAGGGGAAAAACTGTTTTTT | CASSGPHQGEGEKLFF
many | 15 | TRBJ2-3 | . | TRBV14 | TGTGCCAGCAGCAGGGGCAGGGACAGCACAGATACGCAGTATTTT | CASSRGRDSTDTQYF
many | 14 | TRBJ1-2 | TRBD1 | TRBV6-1 | TGTGCCAGCAGTAGAACAGGGGGGACCTATGGCTACACCTTC | CASSRTGGTYGYTF
. | 13 | TRBJ2-7 | TRBD2 | TRBV7-8 | TGTGCCAGCCGGGGACTAGTAACCTACGAGCAGTACTTC | CASRGLVTYEQYF
many | 16 | TRBJ2-5 | TRBD2 | TRBV12-3/TRBV12-4 | TGTGCCAGCAGTCCCACTAGCGGGGGTCTCCAAGAGACCCAGTACTTC | CASSPTSGGLQETQYF
. | 15 | TRBJ1-6 | TRBD1 | TRBV20-1 | TGCAGTGCTAGATACCGGACAGGGTGGAATTCACCCATCCACTTT | CSARYRTGWNSPIHF
few | 14 | TRBJ2-1 | . | TRBV11-2 | TGTGCCAGCAGCTTAGTGGCGGAGGGGGATGAGCAGTTCTTC | CASSLVAEGDEQFF
many | 15 | TRBJ2-1 | . | TRBV6-1 | TGTGCCAGCAGTGAATTAACTAGCCGCTACAATGAGCAGTTCTTC | CASSELTSRYNEQFF
many | 15 | TRBJ2-7 | TRBD2 | TRBV27 | TGTGCCAGCAGTACGAGACTAGCGGGGTCCCTCGAGCAGTACTTC | CASSTRLAGSLEQYF
many | 15 | TRBJ2-3 | TRBD2 | TRBV20-1 | TGCAGTGCTAGAGCTGGGACTAGCGGGGGCGGTACGCAGTATTTT | CSARAGTSGGGTQYF
many | 15 | TRBJ1-1 | . | TRBV18 | TGTGCCAGCTCACCTGAGGAAAGGGGAGTCACTGAAGCTTTCTTT | CASSPEERGVTEAFF
medium-sized | 15 | TRBJ1-2 | TRBD1 | TRBV6-2/TRBV6-3 | TGTGCCAGCAGTTACGTGACAGGGCGGTACTATGGCTACACCTTC | CASSYVTGRYYGYTF
many | 12 | TRBJ1-1 | . | TRBV25-1 | TGTGCCAGCAGTGGAGGGTGGACTGAAGCTTTCTTT | CASSGGWTEAFF
many | 18 | TRBJ1-1 | TRBD1 | TRBV5-6 | TGTGCCAGCAGCTTGGAAGGCCCAGGGGGCGCTTGGAACACTGAAGCTTTCTTT | CASSLEGPGGAWNTEAFF
many | 15 | TRBJ1-2 | . | TRBV2 | TGTGCCAGCAGTGAGGTCGGGCCGGGGGGCTATGGCTACACCTTC | CASSEVGPGGYGYTF
. | 14 | TRBJ1-5 | . | TRBV6-1 | TGTGCCAGCAGTGAAGTATGGGTTGGACAGCCCCAGCATTTT | CASSEVWVGQPQHF
many | 13 | TRBJ2-7 | TRBD2 | TRBV29-1 | TGCAGCGTCGCCGCGGGGGGGACAGTCGAGCAGTACTTC | CSVAAGGTVEQYF
many | 13 | TRBJ2-3 | . | TRBV20-1 | TGCAGTGCTAGGTCTGGGGCGGGAGATACGCAGTATTTT | CSARSGAGDTQYF
many | 15 | TRBJ2-1 | . | TRBV6-1 | TGTGCCAGCAGTCGGACCCCAGTAGCGGTAGCGGAGCAGTTCTTC | CASSRTPVAVAEQFF
many | 14 | TRBJ2-4 | . | TRBV6-5 | TGTGCCAGCAGTTACCTAGAAACGTTCCCCCTTCAGTACTTC | CASSYLETFPLQYF
medium-sized | 18 | TRBJ2-7 | TRBD1 | TRBV6-2/TRBV6-3 | TGTGCCAGCAGTGACAGGGGTTGGGGGGCTCGGCTGTACTACGAGCAGTACTTC | CASSDRGWGARLYYEQYF
many | 13 | TRBJ2-3 | . | TRBV7-9 | TGTGCCAGCAGCTACCCCTGGACAGATATGCAGTATTTT | CASSYPWTDMQYF
many | 15 | TRBJ1-5 | TRBD1 | TRBV30 | TGTGCCTGGCAAAAGGGACAGGGAACCAATCAGCCCCAGCATTTT | CAWQKGQGTNQPQHF
once | 15 | TRBJ2-1 | TRBD2 | TRBV5-4 | TGTGCCAGCAGCTTGGCTAGCGGGGTATACAATGAGCAGTTCTTC | CASSLASGVYNEQFF
. | 15 | TRBJ2-3 | TRBD2 | TRBV12-3/TRBV12-4 | TGTGCCAGCAGCTGTAGGCGGGAGGTCTTAGATACGCAGTATTTT | CASSCRREVLDTQYF
. | 19 | TRBJ2-3 | . | TRBV7-9 | . | CASSLGGFGTGASTDTKYF
many | 13 | TRBJ2-1 | . | TRBV18 | TGTGCCAGCTCACCACCGTCGACCAATGAGCAGTTCTTC | CASSPPSTNEQFF
many | 13 | TRBJ2-1 | . | TRBV20-1 | TGCAGTGCTAGAGATCAAGGGAACAATGAGCAGTTCTTC | CSARDQGNNEQFF
many | 16 | TRBJ2-3 | . | TRBV20-1 | TGCAGTGCTATTCCCGCCTCGGACTTTGGGTCGGATACGCAGTATTTT | CSAIPASDFGSDTQYF
many | 16 | TRBJ1-3 | TRBD1 | TRBV20-1 | TGCAGTGCTAGAGATAATCTTGGGACAGGTCGGGACACCATATATTTT | CSARDNLGTGRDTIYF
. | 15 | TRBJ2-2 | . | TRBV7-2 | TGTGCCAGCAGCTTATCAGTGGGAGCCACCGGGGAGCTGTTTTTT | CASSLSVGATGELFF
many | 18 | TRBJ2-1 | TRBD2 | TRBV9 | TGTGCCAGCAGCGTAGGGCTAGCGGGGGGCCAAGCCTACAATGAGCAGTTCTTC | CASSVGLAGGQAYNEQFF
many | 14 | TRBJ2-1 | TRBD1 | TRBV5-1 | TGCGCCAGCAGCTCGGAACAACCGGGACAGGGAAAGTTCTTC | CASSSEQPGQGKFF
many | 14 | TRBJ1-1 | . | TRBV20-1 | TGCAGTGCGACCGACCGGGTTCGGAACACTGAAGCTTTCTTT | CSATDRVRNTEAFF
many | 14 | TRBJ2-2 | . | TRBV4-2 | TGTGCCAGCAGCCAACCTGAGTCCGCCGGGGAGCTGTTTTTT | CASSQPESAGELFF
. | 14 | TRBJ2-7 | . | TRBV5-5 | TGTGCCAGCAGCTTGGTGGAGGAAGGTTACGAGCAGTACTTC | CASSLVEEGYEQYF
many | 10 | TRBJ2-7 | . | TRBV5-7 | TGTGCCAGCAGCCGCTACGAGCAGTACTTC | CASSRYEQYF
many | 14 | TRBJ2-7 | TRBD2 | TRBV6-1 | TGTGCCAGCAATTTAGCGGGTAGCTCCTACGAGCAGTACTTC | CASNLAGSSYEQYF
many | 16 | TRBJ2-5 | TRBD2 | TRBV3-1 | TGTGCCAGCAGCCATTATAGCGGGGGGGCCCAAGAGACCCAGTACTTC | CASSHYSGGAQETQYF
many | 14 | TRBJ2-7 | . | TRBV5-5 | TGTGCCAGCAGCTCCGAACCCGGTAGATACGAGCAGTACTTC | CASSSEPGRYEQYF
many | 17 | TRBJ2-3 | TRBD2 | TRBV6-1 | TGTGCCAGCAGCACAACAGGGACTAGCGGAGTCACAGATACGCAGTATTTT | CASSTTGTSGVTDTQYF
. | 18 | TRBJ2-1 | TRBD2 | TRBV24-1 | TGTGCCACCAGTGATTACCGAGGGACTAGCGGAGAATACAATGAGCAGTTCTTC | CATSDYRGTSGEYNEQFF
many | 13 | TRBJ2-1 | . | TRBV5-6 | TGTGCCAGCAGCTTGGCGGCAGGCAATGAGCAGTTCTTC | CASSLAAGNEQFF
many | 12 | TRBJ2-3 | . | TRBV18 | TGTGCCAGCTCAGCGGACAGAAATACGCAGTATTTT | CASSADRNTQYF
many | 14 | TRBJ2-1 | TRBD1 | TRBV7-2 | TGTGCCAGCAGCTTCCGGACAGGGTCGAATGAGCAGTTCTTC | CASSFRTGSNEQFF
. | 13 | TRBJ1-2 | . | TRBV18 | TGTGCCAGCTCACCACGCCAGGACTATGGCTACACCTTC | CASSPRQDYGYTF